This record covers a single T cell receptor (beta chain). The antigen remains unidentified. 13 Jbeta primers and 60 Vbeta primers were used for the PCR. Here immunoSEQ multiplex PCR was the method, and the copy in TCRdb shows in-frame clones only, minus some. The table includes some 150,000 clones, roughly 85% detected once. The CDR3 consists of 13 residues. The germline CDR1 and CDR2 sequences are SGHNT and YYREEE (reference sequence). The trim removed 9 bases at V and 6 bases at J, leaving 7 bases unmatched. The data stem from a study of cytomegalovirus exposure and HLA in healthy donors. Whole-study findings and limits: About 87% or about 30% of the time was how often most TCR beta V segments were productive, according to an earlier analysis. In a later analysis, approximately 15,000 TCR beta sequences were associated with HLA alleles at 0.05 false discovery rate. One variant, a missense change in DCLRE1C, was linked in a later analysis to TCR beta V- and J-gene trimming. The study listed around 150 cytomegalovirus-associated TCR beta chains.

The clonotype was recovered from a male donor in good health and CMV-seronegative. Material: PBMCs. The chain joins TRBV5-4 to TRBJ2-1; 9 bases are shared with TRBD1. CDR3 DNA sequence: TGTGCCACCCACGGGACAGGGTTCAATGAGCAGTTCTTC. It translates to CATHGTGFNEQFF.